The sequence of this T cell receptor (beta chain) was determined in a study of CD8 T cells in ankylosing spondylitis. Study-wide findings and caveats: The study looked at matched synovial fluid samples from ankylosing spondylitis patients. Disease-linked clones were reported to be significantly enriched there. Characteristic, it appeared, of ankylosing spondylitis blood was a TCR beta motif of 7 or 8 highly homologous variants. Within peripheral blood, clones linked to disease were CD8+ and relatively rare.

Making use of molecular barcodes, quantitative 5'-RACE generated TCR beta libraries. TCRdb passed the 5' RACE reads through MiXCR, listing each CDR3 protein once. The sample contains a few hundred thousand distinct CDR3 sequences, roughly 10% of which appear only once. The CDR3 sequence is 12 residues long. V shed 7 bases and J shed 2 bases, with 8 bases lying between them. The germline V gene has CDR1 SQVTM and CDR2 ANQGSEA. This clonotype was seen many times. No antigen is known for it. The TCR sequence derives from a male donor with ankylosing spondylitis or in good health (not recorded which). Material: blood, either unsorted or a sorted T cell fraction (not recorded which). The V gene is TRBV29-1, the J gene TRBJ2-2; D gene ambiguous. The CDR3 bases are TGCAGCGGAAGGGAAAACACCGGGGAGCTGTTTTTT. Residues: CSGRENTGELFF.